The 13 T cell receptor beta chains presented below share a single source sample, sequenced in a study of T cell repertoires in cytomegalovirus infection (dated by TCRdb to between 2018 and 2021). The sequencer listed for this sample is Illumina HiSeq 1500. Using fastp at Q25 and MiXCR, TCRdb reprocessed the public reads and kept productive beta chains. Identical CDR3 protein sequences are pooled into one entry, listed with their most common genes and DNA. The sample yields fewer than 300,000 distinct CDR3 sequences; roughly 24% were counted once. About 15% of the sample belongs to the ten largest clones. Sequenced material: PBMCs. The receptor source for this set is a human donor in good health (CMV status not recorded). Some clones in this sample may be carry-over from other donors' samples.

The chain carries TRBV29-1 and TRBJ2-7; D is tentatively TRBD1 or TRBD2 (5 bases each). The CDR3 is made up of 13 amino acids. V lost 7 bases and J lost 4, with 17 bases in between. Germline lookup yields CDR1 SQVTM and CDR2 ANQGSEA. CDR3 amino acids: CSGGSQRGYEQYF. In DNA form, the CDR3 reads TGCAGCGGGGGGTCTCAAAGGGGTTACGAGCAGTACTTC.

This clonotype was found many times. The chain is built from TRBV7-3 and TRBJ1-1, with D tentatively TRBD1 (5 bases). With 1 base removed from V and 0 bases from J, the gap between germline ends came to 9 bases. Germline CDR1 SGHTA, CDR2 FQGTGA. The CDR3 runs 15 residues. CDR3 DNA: TGTGCCAGCAGCTTAAGCAGGGTAATGAACACTGAAGCTTTCTTT. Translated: CASSLSRVMNTEAFF.

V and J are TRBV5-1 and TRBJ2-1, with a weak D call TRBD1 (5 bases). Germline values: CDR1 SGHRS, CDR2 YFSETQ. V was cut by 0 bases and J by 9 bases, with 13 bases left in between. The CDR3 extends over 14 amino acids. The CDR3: CASSLAVRRGEQFF. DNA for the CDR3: TGCGCCAGCAGCTTGGCAGTTCGTAGGGGTGAGCAGTTCTTC.

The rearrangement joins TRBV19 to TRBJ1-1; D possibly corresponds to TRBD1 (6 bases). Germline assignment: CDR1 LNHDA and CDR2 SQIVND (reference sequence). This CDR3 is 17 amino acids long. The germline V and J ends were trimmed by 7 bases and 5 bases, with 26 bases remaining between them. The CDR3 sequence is CASTRSGTLQLATEAFF. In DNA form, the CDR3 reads TGTGCCAGTACGAGAAGTGGGACACTCCAATTGGCGACTGAAGCTTTCTTT.

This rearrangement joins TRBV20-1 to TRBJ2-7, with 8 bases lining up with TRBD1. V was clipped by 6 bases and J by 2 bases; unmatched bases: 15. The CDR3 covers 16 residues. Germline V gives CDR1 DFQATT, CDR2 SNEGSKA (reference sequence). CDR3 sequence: CSAIRPGTGRAYEQYF. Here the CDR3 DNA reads TGCAGTGCCATACGACCCGGGACAGGCCGCGCCTACGAGCAGTACTTC.

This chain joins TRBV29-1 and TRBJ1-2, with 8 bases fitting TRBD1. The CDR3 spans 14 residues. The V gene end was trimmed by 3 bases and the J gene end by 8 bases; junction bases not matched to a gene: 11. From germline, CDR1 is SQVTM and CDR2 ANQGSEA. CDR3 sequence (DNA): TGCAGCGTTGACCTGGTTACAGGGGGGAACGGCTACACCTTC. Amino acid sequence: CSVDLVTGGNGYTF.

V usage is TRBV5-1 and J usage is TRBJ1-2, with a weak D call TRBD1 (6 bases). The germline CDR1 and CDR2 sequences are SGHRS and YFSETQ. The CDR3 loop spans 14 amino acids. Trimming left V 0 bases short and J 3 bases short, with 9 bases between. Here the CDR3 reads CASSLDREDYGYTF. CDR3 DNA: TGCGCCAGCAGCTTGGACAGGGAAGACTATGGCTACACCTTC.

The CDR3: CASSVTGADTGELFF. CDR3 nucleotides: TGTGCCAGCAGCGTAACAGGGGCGGACACCGGGGAGCTGTTTTTT. The chain joins TRBV9 to TRBJ2-2; 7 bases fit TRBD1. Germline CDR1 reads SGDLS; CDR2 reads YYNGEE. The V gene end was trimmed by 1 base and the J gene end by 3 bases; junction bases not matched to a gene: 3. The length of the CDR3 is 15 residues.

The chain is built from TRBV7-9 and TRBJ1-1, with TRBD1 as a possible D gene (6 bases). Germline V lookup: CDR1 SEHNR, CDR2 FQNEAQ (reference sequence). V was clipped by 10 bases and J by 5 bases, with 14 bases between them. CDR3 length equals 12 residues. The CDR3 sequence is CATLGDITEAFF. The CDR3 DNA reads TGTGCCACCCTAGGGGACATAACTGAAGCTTTCTTT.

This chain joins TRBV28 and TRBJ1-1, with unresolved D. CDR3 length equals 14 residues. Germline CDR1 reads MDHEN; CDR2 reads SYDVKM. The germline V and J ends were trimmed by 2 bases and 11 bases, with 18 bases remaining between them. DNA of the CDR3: TGTGCCAGCAGTTTACCCACGACCCCCCGGGTGGCTTTCTTT. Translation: CASSLPTTPRVAFF.

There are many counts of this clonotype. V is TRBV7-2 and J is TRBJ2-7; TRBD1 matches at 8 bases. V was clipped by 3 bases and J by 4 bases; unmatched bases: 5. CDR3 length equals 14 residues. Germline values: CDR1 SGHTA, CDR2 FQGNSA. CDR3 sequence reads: CASSLTGEIYEQYF. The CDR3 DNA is TGTGCCAGCAGCTTGACAGGGGAAATTTACGAGCAGTACTTC.

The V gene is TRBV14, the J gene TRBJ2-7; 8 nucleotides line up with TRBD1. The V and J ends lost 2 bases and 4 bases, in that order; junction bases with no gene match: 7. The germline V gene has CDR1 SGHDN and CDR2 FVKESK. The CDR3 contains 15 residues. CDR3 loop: CASSQQSGGAYEQYF. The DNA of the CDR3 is TGTGCCAGCAGCCAACAATCAGGGGGCGCATACGAGCAGTACTTC. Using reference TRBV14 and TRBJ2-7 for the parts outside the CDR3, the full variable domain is EAGVTQFPSHSVIEKGQTVTLRCDPISGHDNLYWYRRVMGKEIKFLLHFVKESKQDESGMPNNRFLAERTGGTYSTLKVQPAELEDSGVYFCASSQQSGGAYEQYFGPGTRLTVT.

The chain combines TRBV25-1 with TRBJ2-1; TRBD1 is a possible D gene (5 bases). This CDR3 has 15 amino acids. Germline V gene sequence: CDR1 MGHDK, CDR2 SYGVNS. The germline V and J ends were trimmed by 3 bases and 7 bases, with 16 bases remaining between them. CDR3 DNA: TGTGCCAGCAGTGATCTAAATCAGGGTACTAATGAGCAGTTCTTC. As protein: CASSDLNQGTNEQFF.